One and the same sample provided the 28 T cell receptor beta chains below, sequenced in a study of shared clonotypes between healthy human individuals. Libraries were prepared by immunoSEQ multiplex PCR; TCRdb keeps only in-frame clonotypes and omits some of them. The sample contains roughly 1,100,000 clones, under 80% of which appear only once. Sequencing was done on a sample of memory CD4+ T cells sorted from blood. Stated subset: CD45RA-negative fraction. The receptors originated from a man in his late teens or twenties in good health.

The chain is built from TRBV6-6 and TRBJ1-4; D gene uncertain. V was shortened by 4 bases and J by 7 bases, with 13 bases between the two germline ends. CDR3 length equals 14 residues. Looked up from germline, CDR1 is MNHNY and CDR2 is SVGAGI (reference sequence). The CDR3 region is CASSLFLASEKLFF. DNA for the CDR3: TGTGCCAGCAGTTTATTTCTGGCAAGTGAAAAACTGTTTTTT.

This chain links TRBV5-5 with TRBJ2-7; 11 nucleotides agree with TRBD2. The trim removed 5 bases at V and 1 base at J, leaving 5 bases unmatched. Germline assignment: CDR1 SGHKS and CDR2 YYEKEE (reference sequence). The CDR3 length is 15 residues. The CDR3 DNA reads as TGTGCCAGCAGGTCGGGACTAGCGGTTTCCTACGAGCAGTACTTC. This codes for CASRSGLAVSYEQYF.

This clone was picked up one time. CDR3 region: CASSLVEDQPQHF. The CDR3, as DNA: TGTGCCAGCAGCTTGGTTGAGGATCAGCCCCAGCATTTT. V usage is TRBV7-6 and J usage is TRBJ1-5; D remains ambiguous. The V end lost 3 bases, the J end lost 5 bases, and 8 bases lay between the germline ends. This CDR3 comprises 13 residues. Germline V CDR1 and CDR2: SGHVS, FNYEAQ.

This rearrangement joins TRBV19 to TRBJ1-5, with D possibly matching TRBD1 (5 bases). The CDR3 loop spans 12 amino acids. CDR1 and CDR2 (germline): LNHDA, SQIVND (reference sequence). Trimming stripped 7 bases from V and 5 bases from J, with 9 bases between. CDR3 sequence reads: CASKLGDQPQHF. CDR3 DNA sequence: TGTGCCAGTAAGTTGGGGGATCAGCCCCAGCATTTT.

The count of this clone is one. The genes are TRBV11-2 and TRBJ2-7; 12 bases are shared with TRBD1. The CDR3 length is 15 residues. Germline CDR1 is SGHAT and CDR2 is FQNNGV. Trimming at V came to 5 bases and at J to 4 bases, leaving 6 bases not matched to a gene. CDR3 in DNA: TGTGCCAGCAGCGCTGGGACAGGGGGCGGATACGAGCAGTACTTC. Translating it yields CASSAGTGGGYEQYF.

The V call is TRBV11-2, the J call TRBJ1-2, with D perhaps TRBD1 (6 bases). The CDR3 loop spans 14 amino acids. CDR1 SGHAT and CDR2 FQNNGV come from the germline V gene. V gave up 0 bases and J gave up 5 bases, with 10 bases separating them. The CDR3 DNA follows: TGTGCCAGCAGCTTAGATCCAGGGGATTATGGCTACACCTTC. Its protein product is CASSLDPGDYGYTF.

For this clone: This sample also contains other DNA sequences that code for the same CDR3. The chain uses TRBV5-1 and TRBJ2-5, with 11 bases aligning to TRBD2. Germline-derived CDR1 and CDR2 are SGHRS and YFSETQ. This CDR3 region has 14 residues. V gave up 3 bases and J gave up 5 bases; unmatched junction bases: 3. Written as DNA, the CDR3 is TGCGCCAGCAGCTCGACTAGCGGGGTGGAGACCCAGTACTTC. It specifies CASSSTSGVETQYF.

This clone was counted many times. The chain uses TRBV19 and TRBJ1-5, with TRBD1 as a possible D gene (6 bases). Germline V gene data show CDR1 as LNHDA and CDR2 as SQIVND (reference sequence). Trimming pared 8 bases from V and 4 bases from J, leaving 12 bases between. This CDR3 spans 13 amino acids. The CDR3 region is CASSQTGNQPQHF. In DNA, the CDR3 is TGTGCCAGTTCCCAGACAGGAAATCAGCCCCAGCATTTT.

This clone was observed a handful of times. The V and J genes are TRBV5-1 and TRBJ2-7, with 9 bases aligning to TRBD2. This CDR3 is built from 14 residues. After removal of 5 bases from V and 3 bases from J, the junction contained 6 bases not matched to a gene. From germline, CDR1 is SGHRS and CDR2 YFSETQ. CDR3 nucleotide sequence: TGCGCCAGCAGTTCTGCGGGGGGGCTCTACGAGCAGTACTTC. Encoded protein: CASSSAGGLYEQYF.

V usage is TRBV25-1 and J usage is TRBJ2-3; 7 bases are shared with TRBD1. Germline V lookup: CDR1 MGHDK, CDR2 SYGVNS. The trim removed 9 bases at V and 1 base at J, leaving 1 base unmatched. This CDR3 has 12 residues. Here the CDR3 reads CASGTGTDTQYF. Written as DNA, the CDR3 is TGTGCCAGTGGGACAGGCACAGATACGCAGTATTTT. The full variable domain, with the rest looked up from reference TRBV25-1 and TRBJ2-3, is EADIYQTPRYLVIGTGKKITLECSQTMGHDKMYWYQQDPGMELHLIHYSYGVNSTEKGDLSSESTVSRIRTEHFPLTLESARPSHTSQYLCASGTGTDTQYFGPGTRLTVL.

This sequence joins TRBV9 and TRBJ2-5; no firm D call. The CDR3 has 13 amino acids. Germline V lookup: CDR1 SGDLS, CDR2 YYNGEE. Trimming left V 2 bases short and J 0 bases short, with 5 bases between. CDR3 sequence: CASSVRYQETQYF. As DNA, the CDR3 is TGTGCCAGCAGCGTGAGGTACCAAGAGACCCAGTACTTC. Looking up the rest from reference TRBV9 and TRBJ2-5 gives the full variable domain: DSGVTQTPKHLITATGQRVTLRCSPRSGDLSVYWYQQSLDQGLQFLIQYYNGEERAKGNILERFSAQQFPDLHSELNLSSLELGDSALYFCASSVRYQETQYFGPGTRLLVL.

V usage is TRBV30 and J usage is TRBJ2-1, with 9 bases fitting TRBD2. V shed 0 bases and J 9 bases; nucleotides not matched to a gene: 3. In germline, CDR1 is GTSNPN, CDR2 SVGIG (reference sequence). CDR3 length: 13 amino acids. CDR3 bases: TGTGCCTGGAGTGTTCCACTAGCGGGTGAGCAGTTCTTC. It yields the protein CAWSVPLAGEQFF.

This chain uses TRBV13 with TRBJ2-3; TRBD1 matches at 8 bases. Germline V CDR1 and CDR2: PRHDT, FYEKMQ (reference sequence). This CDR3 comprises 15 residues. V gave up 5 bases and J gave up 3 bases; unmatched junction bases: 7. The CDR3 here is CASSLRRTGTDTQYF. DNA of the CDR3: TGTGCCAGCAGCCTACGAAGGACAGGGACAGATACGCAGTATTTT.

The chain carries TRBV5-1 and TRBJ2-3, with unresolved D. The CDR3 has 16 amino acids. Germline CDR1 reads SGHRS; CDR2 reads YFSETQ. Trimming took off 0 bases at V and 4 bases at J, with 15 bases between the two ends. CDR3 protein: CASSLAAGFVSDTQYF. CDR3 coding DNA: TGCGCCAGCAGCTTGGCAGCCGGATTTGTCTCAGATACGCAGTATTTT.

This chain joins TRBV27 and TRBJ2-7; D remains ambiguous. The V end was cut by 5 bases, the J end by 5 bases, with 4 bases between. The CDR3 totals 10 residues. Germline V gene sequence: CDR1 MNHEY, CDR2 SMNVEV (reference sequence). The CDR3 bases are TGTGCCAGCAGTCCGAACGAGCAGTACTTC. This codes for CASSPNEQYF.

CDR3 amino acids: CASSLLDRGAGYTF. DNA for the CDR3: TGTGCCAGCAGCTTGCTGGACAGGGGGGCTGGCTACACCTTC. This chain joins TRBV28 and TRBJ1-2, with TRBD1 matching 10 bases. Germline V gives CDR1 MDHEN, CDR2 SYDVKM. V was pared by 6 bases and J by 7 bases, with 8 bases of the junction left unmatched. CDR3 length equals 14 residues.

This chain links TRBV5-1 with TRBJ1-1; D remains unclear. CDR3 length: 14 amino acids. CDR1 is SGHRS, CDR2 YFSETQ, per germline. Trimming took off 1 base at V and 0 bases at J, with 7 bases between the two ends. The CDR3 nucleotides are TGCGCCAGCAGCTTGTTACACCTGAACACTGAAGCTTTCTTT. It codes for CASSLLHLNTEAFF.

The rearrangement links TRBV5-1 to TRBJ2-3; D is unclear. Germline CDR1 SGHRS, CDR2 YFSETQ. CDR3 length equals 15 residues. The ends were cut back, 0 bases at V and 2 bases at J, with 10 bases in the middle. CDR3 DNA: TGCGCCAGCAGCTTGGGGATGGATCTCACAGATACGCAGTATTTT. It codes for CASSLGMDLTDTQYF.

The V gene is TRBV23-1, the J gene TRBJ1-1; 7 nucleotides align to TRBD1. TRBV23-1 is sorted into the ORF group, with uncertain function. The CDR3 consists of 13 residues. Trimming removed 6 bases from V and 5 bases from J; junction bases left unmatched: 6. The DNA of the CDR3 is TGCGCCAGCAGACAGGGGAAGCGGACTGAAGCTTTCTTT. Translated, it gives CASRQGKRTEAFF.

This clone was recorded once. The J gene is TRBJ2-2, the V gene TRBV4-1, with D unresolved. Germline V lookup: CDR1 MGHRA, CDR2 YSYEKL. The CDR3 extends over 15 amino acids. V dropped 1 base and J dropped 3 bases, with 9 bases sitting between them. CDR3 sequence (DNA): TGCGCCAGCAGCCAAGCGACCCTTCACACCGGGGAGCTGTTTTTT. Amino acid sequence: CASSQATLHTGELFF.

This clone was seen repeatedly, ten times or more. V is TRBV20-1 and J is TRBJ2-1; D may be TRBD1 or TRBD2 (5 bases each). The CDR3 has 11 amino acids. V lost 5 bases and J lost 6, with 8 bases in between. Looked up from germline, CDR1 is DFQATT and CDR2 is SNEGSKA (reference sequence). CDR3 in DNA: TGCAGTGCTGGGACCTTCAATGAGCAGTTCTTC. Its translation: CSAGTFNEQFF.

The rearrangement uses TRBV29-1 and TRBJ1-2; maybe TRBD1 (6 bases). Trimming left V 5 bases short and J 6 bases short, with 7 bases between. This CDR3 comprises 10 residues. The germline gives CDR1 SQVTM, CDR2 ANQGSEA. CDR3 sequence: CSVRQDGYTF. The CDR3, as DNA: TGCAGCGTTCGACAGGATGGCTACACCTTC.

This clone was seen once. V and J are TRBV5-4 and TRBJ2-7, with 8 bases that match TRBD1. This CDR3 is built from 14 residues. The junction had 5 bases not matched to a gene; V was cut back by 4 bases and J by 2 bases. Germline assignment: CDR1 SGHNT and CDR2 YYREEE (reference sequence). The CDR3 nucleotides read TGTGCCAGCAGCCGGACAGGGACCGCCTACGAGCAGTACTTC. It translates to CASSRTGTAYEQYF.

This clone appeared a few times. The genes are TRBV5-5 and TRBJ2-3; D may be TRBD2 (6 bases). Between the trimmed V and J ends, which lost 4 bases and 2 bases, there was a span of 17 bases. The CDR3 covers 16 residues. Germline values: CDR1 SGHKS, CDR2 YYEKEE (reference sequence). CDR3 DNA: TGTGCCAGCAGCCAGATTGGGACTTTTCTCACAGATACGCAGTATTTT. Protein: CASSQIGTFLTDTQYF.

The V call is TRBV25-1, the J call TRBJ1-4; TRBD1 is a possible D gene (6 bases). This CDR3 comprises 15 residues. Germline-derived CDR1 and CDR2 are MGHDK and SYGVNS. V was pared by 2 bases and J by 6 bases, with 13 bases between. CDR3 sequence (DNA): TGTGCCAGCAGTGAACTCGGGGGGCTTTATGAAAAACTGTTTTTT. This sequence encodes CASSELGGLYEKLFF.

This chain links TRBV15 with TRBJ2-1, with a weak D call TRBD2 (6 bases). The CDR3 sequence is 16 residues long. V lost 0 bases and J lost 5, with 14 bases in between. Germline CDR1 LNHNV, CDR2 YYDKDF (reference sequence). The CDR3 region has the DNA TGTGCCACCAGCAGAGATCGGCGGGGTGCAGACAATGAGCAGTTCTTC. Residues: CATSRDRRGADNEQFF. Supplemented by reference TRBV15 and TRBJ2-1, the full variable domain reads DAMVIQNPRYQVTQFGKPVTLSCSQTLNHNVMYWYQQKSSQAPKLLFHYYDKDFNNEADTPDNFQSRRPNTSFCFLDIRSPGLGDTAMYLCATSRDRRGADNEQFFGPGTRLTVL.

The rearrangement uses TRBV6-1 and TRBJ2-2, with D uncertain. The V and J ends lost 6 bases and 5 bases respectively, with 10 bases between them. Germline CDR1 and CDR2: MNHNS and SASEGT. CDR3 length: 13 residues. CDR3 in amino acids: CASRGKRTGELFF. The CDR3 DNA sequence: TGTGCCAGCAGAGGGAAAAGGACCGGGGAGCTGTTTTTT.

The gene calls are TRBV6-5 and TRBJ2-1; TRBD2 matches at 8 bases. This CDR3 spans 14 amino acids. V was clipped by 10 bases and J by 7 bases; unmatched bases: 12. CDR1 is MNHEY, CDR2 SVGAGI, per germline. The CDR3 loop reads CATEGLPGGNEQFF. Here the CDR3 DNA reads TGTGCCACCGAGGGTCTACCGGGAGGGAATGAGCAGTTCTTC.